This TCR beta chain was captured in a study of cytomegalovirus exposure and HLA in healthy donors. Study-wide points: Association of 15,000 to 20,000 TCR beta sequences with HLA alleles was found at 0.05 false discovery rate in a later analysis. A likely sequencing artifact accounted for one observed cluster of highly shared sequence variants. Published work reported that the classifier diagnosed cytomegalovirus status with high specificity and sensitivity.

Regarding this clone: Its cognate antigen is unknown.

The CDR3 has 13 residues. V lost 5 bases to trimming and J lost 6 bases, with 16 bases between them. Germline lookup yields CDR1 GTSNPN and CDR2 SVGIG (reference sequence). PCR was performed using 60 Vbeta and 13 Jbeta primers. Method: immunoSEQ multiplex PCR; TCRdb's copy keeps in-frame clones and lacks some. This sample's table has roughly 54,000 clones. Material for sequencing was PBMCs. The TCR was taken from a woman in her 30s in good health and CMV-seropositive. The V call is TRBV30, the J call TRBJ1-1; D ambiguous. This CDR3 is CAWGGLGDSEAFF. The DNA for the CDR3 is TGTGCCTGGGGCGGGTTGGGTGACTCTGAAGCTTTCTTT.